The rows below give T cell receptor beta chains drawn from one sample of a study of Ad26.COV2.S vaccination and SARS-CoV-2 variants. Assay used: immunoSEQ multiplex PCR; TCRdb lists only in-frame clones, some missing. The table shows about 330,000 clones, with under 90% occurring only once. The source material was peripheral blood, sampled in a trial of Ad26.COV2.S vaccine versus placebo. The receptors stem from a person aged 18 to 59 who received the Ad26.COV2.S COVID-19 vaccine or a placebo. Both conserved end residues are part of each CDR3. The D gene is left open where the match is weak. The size entry is marked missing in some rows and otherwise reads once, few, many or a size class.

>.|TRBJ1-1|TRBV18|.
TGTGCCAGCTCACGGCAGGGGAACACTGAAGCTTTCTTT
CASSRQGNTEAFF
>.|TRBJ1-2|TRBV6-5|once
TGTGCCAGCACCCTAAGAGGCGACTACACCTTC
CASTLRGDYTF
>.|TRBJ1-1|TRBV6-5|.
TGTGCCAGCAGCCAGCCCTTAGGGGGTAACACTGAAGCTTTCTTT
CASSQPLGGNTEAFF
>TRBD2|TRBJ2-3|TRBV7-8|.
TGTGCCAGCAGCGACACTAGCGGGGGGTTCACAGATACGCAGTATTTT
CASSDTSGGFTDTQYF
>TRBD1|TRBJ2-1|TRBV5-1|.
TGCGCCAGCAGCTACGGGACAGGGCCCTACAATGAGCAGTTCTTC
CASSYGTGPYNEQFF
>.|TRBJ1-1|TRBV4-1|once
TGCGCCAGCAGCCAAGTATTTTGGGGGGGCATCCCTGAAGCTTTCTTT
CASSQVFWGGIPEAFF
>.|TRBJ2-3|TRBV9|.
TGTGCCAGCAGCGGGAAACTAGCCTATTTAGATACGCAGTATTTT
CASSGKLAYLDTQYF
>TRBD2|TRBJ2-1|TRBV7-6|.
TGTGCCAGCAGCTCGAGAAGCGGGAGTCTAAAAGACCGTGAGCAGTTCTTC
CASSSRSGSLKDREQFF
>.|TRBJ1-6|TRBV27|.
TGTGCCAGCAGTTCACGGATGGAGGGCAATAATTCACCCCTCCACTTT
CASSSRMEGNNSPLHF
>.|TRBJ1-1|TRBV19|.
TGTGCCAGTAGTATAAGGAAGGGCGCGAACACTGAAGCTTTCTTT
CASSIRKGANTEAFF
>.|TRBJ2-5|TRBV5-1|.
TGCGCCAGCAGCTTTAGCCCCTTGGAGGGGAAAGAGACCCAGTACTTC
CASSFSPLEGKETQYF
>TRBD1|TRBJ2-7|TRBV11-2|.
TGTGCCAGCAGCTTTCTGGGACAGGGCAGCTTTTCCTACGAGCAGTACTTC
CASSFLGQGSFSYEQYF
>TRBD2|TRBJ2-2|TRBV6-5|.
TGTGCCAGCGCGAACGGGGGGGCGAACACCGGGGAGCTGTTTTTT
CASANGGANTGELFF
>.|TRBJ2-2|TRBV12-3/TRBV12-4|.
TGTGCCGGGATGAGGAGGGAGTCCGGGGAGCTGTTTTTT
CAGMRRESGELFF
>TRBD1|TRBJ1-2|TRBV5-1|.
TGCGCCAGCAGACCGGGACAGGGAGGATATCGGGGCTACACCTTC
CASRPGQGGYRGYTF
>TRBD2|TRBJ2-2|TRBV7-2|.
TGTGCCAGCAGCCCGACTAGCGGGAGGGTGTATGGGGAGCTGTTTTTT
CASSPTSGRVYGELFF
>TRBD1|TRBJ1-4|TRBV19|.
TGTGCCAGTAGTCCCAGGACAGGGCAAGGGGAAAAACTGTTTTTT
CASSPRTGQGEKLFF
>.|TRBJ1-5|TRBV7-2|.
TGTGCCAGCAGCTTACGACGAGGGGATAGCAATCAGCCCCAGCATTTT
CASSLRRGDSNQPQHF
>.|TRBJ1-2|TRBV6-2/TRBV6-3|.
TGTGCCAGCAGTTACAAAGGGAGGAGTGGCTACACCTTC
CASSYKGRSGYTF
>.|TRBJ2-1|TRBV21-1|.
TGTGCCAGCAGGCGGTGGGGGAGCTCCTACAATGAGCAGTTCTTC
CASRRWGSSYNEQFF
>.|TRBJ1-2|TRBV18|.
TGTGCCAGCTCACCACCGCAGGACAAAGGGGGCTACACCTTC
CASSPPQDKGGYTF
>.|TRBJ1-3|TRBV6-5|.
TGTGCCAGCTATGTATCGGACACCATATATTTT
CASYVSDTIYF
>TRBD2|TRBJ2-3|TRBV11-3|.
TGTGCCAGCAGTAACGGACTAGCGGCCACAGATACGCAGTATTTT
CASSNGLAATDTQYF
>TRBD2|TRBJ2-1|TRBV4-2|.
TGTGCCAGCAGCCAGACGACTAGCGAATACAATGAGCAGTTCTTC
CASSQTTSEYNEQFF
>.|TRBJ2-1|TRBV24-1|once
TGTGCCACCAGTGGCGGTGGGACGGTCGTCTCCTACAATGAGCAGTTCTTC
CATSGGGTVVSYNEQFF
>.|TRBJ2-1|TRBV15|.
TGTGCCACCAGCAGAGCTGTGGGGACAAGGGGGGTCCATGAGCAGTTCTTC
CATSRAVGTRGVHEQFF
>TRBD1|TRBJ2-1|TRBV25-1|.
TGTGCCAGCAGTGGAACCGGGACAGAAGCCTACAATGAGCAGTTCTTC
CASSGTGTEAYNEQFF
>TRBD2|TRBJ2-3|TRBV6-5|.
TGTGCCAGCAGTTACCCAAGAACCGGGGGGGCCGATACGCAGTATTTT
CASSYPRTGGADTQYF
>TRBD1|TRBJ2-1|TRBV2|.
TGTGCCAGCAGTGACCCAGGGGGTTCCTACAATGAGCAGTTCTTC
CASSDPGGSYNEQFF
>.|TRBJ1-1|TRBV18|.
TGTGCCAGCTCACCACAGGGGAGGGTCACTGAAGCTTTCTTT
CASSPQGRVTEAFF
>.|TRBJ1-1|TRBV5-4|.
TGTGCCAGCAGCTTGAATTTGCCGAACACTGAAGCTTTCTTT
CASSLNLPNTEAFF
>.|TRBJ1-3|TRBV6-1|.
TGTGCCAGCAGTGAAGGGGACTCTGGAAACACCATATATTTT
CASSEGDSGNTIYF
>TRBD2|TRBJ2-3|TRBV11-2|.
TGTGCCAGCAGCTCGCGGGGGGACCCAACAGATACGCAGTATTTT
CASSSRGDPTDTQYF
>.|TRBJ2-7|TRBV5-4|.
TGTGCCAGCAGCTTGGCCCAGGGCTACGAGCAGTACTTC
CASSLAQGYEQYF
>.|TRBJ2-7|TRBV19|.
TGTGCCAGTAGTCCGGGACAAGGTGCCTACGAGCAGTACTTC
CASSPGQGAYEQYF
>.|TRBJ2-5|TRBV30|.
TGTGCCTGGGACGGGGAATGGGAGACCCAGTACTTC
CAWDGEWETQYF
>.|TRBJ2-3|TRBV28|.
TGTGCCAGCATTGAGAGGATCGGACAGGCGGGAAAAGATACGCAGTATTTT
CASIERIGQAGKDTQYF
>.|TRBJ1-1|TRBV5-6|.
TGTGCCAGCAGCTTGGGGACAAGGAACACTGAAGCTTTCTTT
CASSLGTRNTEAFF
>.|TRBJ1-1|TRBV18|.
TGTGCCAGCTCACCACCGGGGAGCTTTGACACTGAAGCTTTCTTT
CASSPPGSFDTEAFF
>TRBD2|TRBJ2-1|TRBV4-3|.
TGCGCCAGCAGCGAGGGTAGCGGGGGGGCCTACAATGAGCAGTTCTTC
CASSEGSGGAYNEQFF
>.|TRBJ1-1|TRBV4-1|.
TGCGCCAGCAGCCAAGTAGTACTGGGGAACACTGAAGCTTTCTTT
CASSQVVLGNTEAFF
>TRBD2|TRBJ2-1|TRBV7-9|.
TGTGCCAGCAGCTTGACCCTAGCGGGAGGATCGGCTGAGCAGTTCTTC
CASSLTLAGGSAEQFF
>TRBD1|TRBJ1-1|TRBV19|.
TGTGCCAGTACCCCAGGGGGGGAAGCTTTCTTT
CASTPGGEAFF
>.|TRBJ1-4|TRBV19|.
TGTGCCAGTACCCAATTCCGGTGGACAGACGTAAATGAAAAACTGTTTTTT
CASTQFRWTDVNEKLFF